The entry below describes one T cell receptor beta chain. What it recognizes is unknown. V lost 6 bases and J lost 1; bases outside the gene matches: 5. The CDR3 is made up of 17 amino acids. Germline assignment: CDR1 SGHTA and CDR2 FQGTGA. TCRdb ran MiXCR on the 5' RACE reads and lists one entry per CDR3 protein. The sample includes hundreds of thousands of distinct CDR3 sequences, roughly 13% of them seen just once. The data belong to a study of T cells after yellow fever vaccination. Points from the study as a whole: The booster response re-showed most primary clones: around 95% CD4, roughly 91% CD8.

The sample in question was PBMCs, obtained on the day of the yellow fever booster vaccination. This TCR was sampled from a man aged 30 to 45 who received the YFV17D yellow fever vaccine. This chain connects TRBV7-3 to TRBJ1-6, with 11 bases that match TRBD1. The CDR3 reads CASRRGTGGSYNSPLHF. The CDR3 DNA reads TGTGCCAGCAGAAGAGGGACAGGGGGTTCCTATAATTCACCCCTCCACTTT. The full variable domain, in which reference TRBV7-3 and TRBJ1-6 provide the parts outside the CDR3, is GAGVSQTPSNKVTEKGKYVELRCDPISGHTALYWYRQSLGQGPEFLIYFQGTGAADDSGLPNDRFFAVRPEGSVSTLKIQRTERGDSAVYLCASRRGTGGSYNSPLHFGNGTRLTVT.